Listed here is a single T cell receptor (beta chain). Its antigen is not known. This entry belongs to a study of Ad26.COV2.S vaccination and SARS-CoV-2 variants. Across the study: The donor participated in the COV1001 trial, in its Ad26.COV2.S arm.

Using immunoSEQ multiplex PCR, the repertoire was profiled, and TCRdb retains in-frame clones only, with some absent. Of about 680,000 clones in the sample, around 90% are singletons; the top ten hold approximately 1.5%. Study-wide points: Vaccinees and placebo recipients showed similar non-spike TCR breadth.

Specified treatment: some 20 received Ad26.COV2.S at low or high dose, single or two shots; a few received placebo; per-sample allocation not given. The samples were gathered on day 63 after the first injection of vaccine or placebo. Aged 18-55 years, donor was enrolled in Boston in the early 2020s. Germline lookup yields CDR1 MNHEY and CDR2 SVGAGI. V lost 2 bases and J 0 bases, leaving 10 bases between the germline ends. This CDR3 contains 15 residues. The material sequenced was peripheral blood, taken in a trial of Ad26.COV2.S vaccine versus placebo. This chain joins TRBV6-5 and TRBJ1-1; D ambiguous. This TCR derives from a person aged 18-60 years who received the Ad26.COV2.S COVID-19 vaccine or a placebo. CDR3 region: CASSYQSSVNTEAFF. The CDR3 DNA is TGTGCCAGCAGTTACCAATCCTCAGTGAACACTGAAGCTTTCTTT.